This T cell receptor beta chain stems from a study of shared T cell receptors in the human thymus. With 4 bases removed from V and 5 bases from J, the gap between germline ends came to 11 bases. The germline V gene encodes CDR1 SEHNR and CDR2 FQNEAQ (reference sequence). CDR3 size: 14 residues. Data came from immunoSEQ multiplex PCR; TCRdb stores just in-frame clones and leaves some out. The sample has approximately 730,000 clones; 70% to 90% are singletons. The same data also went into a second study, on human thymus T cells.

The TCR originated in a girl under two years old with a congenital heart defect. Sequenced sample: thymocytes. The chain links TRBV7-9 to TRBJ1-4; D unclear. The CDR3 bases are TGTGCCAGCAGCTCAACACAGCCCAATGAAAAACTGTTTTTT. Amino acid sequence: CASSSTQPNEKLFF.